The T cell receptor beta chain under discussion was sequenced for a study of blood T cell repertoires in COVID-19. V shed 3 bases and J 8 bases; nucleotides not matched to a gene: 11. The length of the CDR3 is 14 residues. Germline values: CDR1 GTSNPN, CDR2 SVGIG (reference sequence). This clone has more than one count but fewer than ten. Produced via immunoSEQ multiplex PCR; TCRdb's table is partial and in-frame only. The sample holds roughly 260,000 clones, roughly 86% seen once. The sample comprised peripheral blood. The chain carries TRBV30 and TRBJ1-1; TRBD1 agrees at 8 bases. The clonotype originates from a man aged 35 to 55 who had recovered from COVID-19. The CDR3 nucleotides are TGTGCCTGGAGGGGGGGGACAGGAAGATCGGAAGCTTTCTTT. Amino acids: CAWRGGTGRSEAFF. Using reference TRBV30 and TRBJ1-1 for the parts outside the CDR3, the full variable domain is SQTIHQWPATLVQPVGSPLSLECTVEGTSNPNLYWYRQAAGRGLQLLFYSVGIGQISSEVPQNLSASRPQDRQFILSSKKLLLSDSGFYLCAWRGGTGRSEAFFGQGTRLTVV.